This TCR beta chain was sequenced during a study of T cell changes during pregnancy in multiple sclerosis. V shed 6 bases and J shed 5 bases, with 16 bases lying between them. Germline-derived CDR1 and CDR2 are SGHTA and FQGNSA. The CDR3 consists of 14 residues. Here immunoSEQ multiplex PCR was the method, and the copy in TCRdb shows in-frame clones only, minus some. The repertoire holds under 50,000 clones, with around 91% as singletons. This receptor was identified in a female donor in good health, enrolled as a control in a pregnancy study. The source was CD4+ T cells from peripheral blood mononuclear cells, collected in the second trimester of pregnancy. The chain joins TRBV7-2 to TRBJ1-2, with D perhaps TRBD1 (5 bases). This CDR3 is CASSQAGGWYGYTF. CDR3 in DNA: TGTGCCAGCAGTCAAGCGGGGGGGTGGTATGGCTACACCTTC.